This T cell receptor beta chain was identified during a study of beta chain features in type 1 diabetes. Broader study findings: When Type 1 diabetes patients were examined, their TCRB CDR3s proved moderately but significantly shorter in all four CD4+ subsets.

V gave up 7 bases and J gave up 1 base, with 19 bases separating them. The CDR3 is 16 amino acids. CDR1 SQVTM and CDR2 ANQGSEA come from the germline V gene. Only a few counts were recorded for this clone. Antigen unknown. One heparinised draw of blood, averaging around 100 mL, came from each donor. Expressed TCRB transcripts got sequenced, as all isolated RNA was reverse transcribed. TCRdb's copy holds only in-frame clones and misses some; the assay was immunoSEQ multiplex PCR. The sample contains under 400,000 clones, approximately 12% of which appear only once. The chain employs TRBV29-1 and TRBJ2-2; tentatively, D is TRBD1 (6 bases). This receptor was obtained from a woman under 30 with type 1 diabetes. Material for sequencing was naive CD4+ T cells from blood. The CDR3: CSATDPGHQNTGELFF. The CDR3 nucleotides are TGCAGCGCCACAGACCCGGGACACCAGAACACCGGGGAGCTGTTTTTT.